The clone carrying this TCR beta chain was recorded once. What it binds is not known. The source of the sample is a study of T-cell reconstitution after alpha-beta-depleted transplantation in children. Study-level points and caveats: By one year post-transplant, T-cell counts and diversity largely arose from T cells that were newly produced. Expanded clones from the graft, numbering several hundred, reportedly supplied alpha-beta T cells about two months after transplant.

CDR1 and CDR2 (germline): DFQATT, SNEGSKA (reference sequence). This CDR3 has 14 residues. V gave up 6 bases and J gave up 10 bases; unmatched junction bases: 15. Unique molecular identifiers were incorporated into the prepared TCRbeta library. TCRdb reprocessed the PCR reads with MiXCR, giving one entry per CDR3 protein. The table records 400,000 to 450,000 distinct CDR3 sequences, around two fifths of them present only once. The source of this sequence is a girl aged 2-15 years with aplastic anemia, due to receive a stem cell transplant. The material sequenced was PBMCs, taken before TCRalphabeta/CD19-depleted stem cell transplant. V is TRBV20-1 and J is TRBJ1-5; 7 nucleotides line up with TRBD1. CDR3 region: CSAPTWGRDSPQHF. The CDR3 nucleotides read TGCAGTGCACCGACCTGGGGCAGGGACAGCCCCCAGCATTTT.